These 4 T cell receptor beta chains originate from one sample sequenced in a study of post-analysis software for immune sequencing data (dated by TCRdb to between 2014 and 2017). The research as a whole found: Roughly 5 TRBV segments, including TRBV5-6, TRBV5-1 and TRBV20-1, were significantly more frequent in patients than controls.

These receptors lack a known antigen. Library generation was performed with PCR. Sequencing relied on an Illumina HiSeq 2500. To reduce PCR and sequencing biases, unique molecular identifiers were incorporated into the TCR beta cDNA libraries. TCRdb ran its own pipeline on the public reads, namely fastp trimming at Q25 and MiXCR clone calling, and kept in-frame beta chains. Every entry covers one CDR3 protein and lists the most common genes and DNA from its rows. In all, the sample holds 820,000 or so distinct CDR3 sequences, and about 57% of those were seen once. 4.6% of the sample is in the top ten clones. Source material: blood. The receptor source for this set is a girl aged 5-17 years with multiple sclerosis.

The gene calls are TRBV29-1 and TRBJ1-1; unclear D gene. The CDR3 is made up of 13 amino acids. Germline V gives CDR1 SQVTM, CDR2 ANQGSEA. Trimming removed 4 bases from V and 1 base from J, with 10 bases in between. CDR3 protein: CSVVGSPNTEAFF. The CDR3 coding sequence is TGCAGCGTTGTGGGCAGCCCGAACACTGAAGCTTTCTTT.

This clonotype was seen more than once but under ten times. This rearrangement joins TRBV10-3 to TRBJ2-6, with unresolved D. Per the germline V gene, CDR1 is ENHRY and CDR2 is SYGVKD. V lost 1 base and J lost 0, with 13 bases in between. The length of the CDR3 is 18 residues. CDR3 sequence: CAISELGRQSSGANVLTF. The CDR3 nucleotides read TGTGCCATCAGTGAGTTAGGACGTCAAAGCTCTGGGGCCAACGTCCTGACTTTC.

The chain employs TRBV12-3 or TRBV12-4 and TRBJ1-2; 9 nucleotides match TRBD1. The CDR3 runs to 14 residues. Losses at the gene ends were 5 bases for V and 3 bases for J; bases not matched to a gene: 4. CDR3 DNA: TGTGCCAGCAGTATACAGGGGGCGCACTATGGCTACACCTTC. It yields the protein CASSIQGAHYGYTF.

The chain uses TRBV5-1 and TRBJ2-7, with TRBD1 identical over 9 bases. V gave up 4 bases and J gave up 6 bases; unmatched junction bases: 14. This CDR3 contains 16 residues. Germline lookup yields CDR1 SGHRS and CDR2 YFSETQ. The CDR3 region is CASSIPQGALSGEQYF. CDR3 bases: TGCGCCAGCAGCATTCCACAGGGGGCCCTGAGTGGCGAGCAGTACTTC.